Detailed here is one T cell receptor (beta chain). What antigen it recognizes has not been identified. No qualities accompany the bases; no much larger clone lies one base away. Collaborating institutions collected whole blood in K2EDTA tubes following their own protocols. For TCRbeta analysis, collaborators shipped samples in one of three forms: frozen whole blood, isolated PBMCs, or DNA extracted from either of those sample types. These data belong to a study of blood T cell repertoires in COVID-19 (dated by TCRdb to about 2020). General notes on the study: Collaborator samples came from the United States, Italy and Spain and covered acute and convalescent phases of COVID-19. The material from the prospective study consisted of cDNA or gDNA derived from T cells, B-cell-depleted T cells, or PBMCs. Deeply sampled blood TCRbeta repertoires from subjects exposed to, actively infected with, or recovered from COVID-19 were included in the dataset. A freely available public database, intended as a resource for researchers studying the immune response to SARS-CoV-2, is where the repertoires were released. Samples were obtained from the ongoing ImmuneRACE study (first 160 participants) and from 950 to 1,500 subjects provided by 6 global collaborators. Sample metadata almost always included a de-identified subject ID, COVID-19 status, age in years and sex. Where available, HLA class I and class II types were obtained from metadata supplied by the sample provider rather than from assay-based typing. What the research found in general, with its limitations: The quantity of clinical and demographic metadata differed by source and by participant and was supplied without curation.

TCRbeta CDR3 regions were amplified from genomic DNA using the immunoSEQ Assay, a bias-controlled multiplex PCR. As for how the authors treated the data: Within the assay, amplification of reference gene primers was used to estimate how many nucleated cells each sample contained. To quantify the absolute abundance of each unique TCRbeta CDR3 rearrangement, sequence reads were collapsed and filtered. For each sample, productive Simpson clonality was calculated as the square root of Simpson's diversity index over productive rearrangements. TCRdb holds this immuneACCESS table with in-frame rearrangements only. Some clones are missing; in checked studies, unresolved V genes explain under half, and the rest has no known cause. V, J and clone size were drawn from that table, and D and trimming were deduced from the DNA. Present in this sample are 80,000 to 85,000 clones, about 84% of which were seen just once. The top ten clonotypes cover about an eighth of the sample.

Sequenced sample: peripheral blood. The receptor was isolated from a human donor in a cohort sampled during active COVID-19.

In nucleotides, the sequence is TGTGCCAGCAGAGACTCAGGGACAACTAATGAAAAACTGTTTTTT. Its coded protein is CASRDSGTTNEKLFF. The rearrangement combines TRBV28 with TRBJ1-4; the D gene is perhaps TRBD1, from 5 matching bases. Trimming at the junction amounts to 6 bases on V and 0 bases on J, and the germline ends lie 11 bases apart. The germline V gene yields MDHEN for CDR1 and SYDVKM for CDR2. The CDR3 covers 15 residues, taking in both the cysteine and the phenylalanine. The read is trimmed to its CDR3 DNA, 45 bases read in frame from base 1.